The 4 T cell receptor beta chains reported below all come from one sample, sequenced in a study of T cells in localized non-small cell lung cancer. Measured with immunoSEQ multiplex PCR; TCRdb has only the in-frame clones, and not every one. The sample has approximately 1,600 clones; 20% to 30% are singletons. This specimen consisted of normal lung tissue next to the tumor, obtained before any cancer treatment. Receptors were obtained from a male donor aged 60 or over with stage II lung adenocarcinoma.

This clone turned up a few times. V gene TRBV6-8 combines with J gene TRBJ2-3; D perhaps matches TRBD1 (6 bases). This CDR3 has 15 residues. V gave up 4 bases and J gave up 1 base, with 12 bases separating them. Germline CDR1 reads MNHGY; CDR2 reads SAAAGT. Here the CDR3 DNA reads TGTGCCAGCAGTTTTTGGAACAGGGGCACAGATACGCAGTATTTT. This codes for CASSFWNRGTDTQYF.

By share, this clone counts as large. The chain links TRBV11-3 to TRBJ1-5, with no clear D. The CDR3 totals 15 residues. V shed 5 bases and J shed 0 bases, with 11 bases lying between them. Germline V CDR1 and CDR2: SGHNT, YENEEA. The CDR3 DNA reads TGTGCCAGCAGCCCGCTTATGGGTAGCAATCAGCCCCAGCATTTT. The encoded protein is CASSPLMGSNQPQHF.

The rearrangement uses TRBV15 and TRBJ1-2; TRBD1 agrees at 7 bases. The germline V gene encodes CDR1 LNHNV and CDR2 YYDKDF (reference sequence). The V gene end was trimmed by 5 bases and the J gene end by 4 bases; junction bases not matched to a gene: 16. The CDR3 is made up of 17 amino acids. DNA for the CDR3: TGTGCCACCAGCTCCCCTAGGGTGGACAGGACGACCTATGGCTACACCTTC. This translates into CATSSPRVDRTTYGYTF.

This clone is a singleton in its sample. The genes are TRBV29-1 and TRBJ2-3; D could derive from TRBD1 or TRBD2 (5 bases each). V was pared by 7 bases and J by 4 bases, with 15 bases between. The germline V gene encodes CDR1 SQVTM and CDR2 ANQGSEA. The length of the CDR3 is 13 residues. The CDR3 sequence is CSACREFPDTQYF. CDR3 nucleotides: TGCAGCGCTTGCAGGGAGTTTCCAGATACGCAGTATTTT.